This T cell receptor beta chain was retrieved from a study of T cell responses to AZD1222 COVID-19 vaccine. Points from the study as a whole: There were mostly white British donors and more females than males, and clonal diversity was possibly underestimated. CD4 TCRs linked to vaccination spanned spike, dominating at 160-218 and 743-854.

The CDR3 is made up of 13 amino acids. The trim removed 5 bases at V and 9 bases at J, leaving 5 bases unmatched. Germline CDR1 is SGHAT and CDR2 is FQNNGV. Clones were sequenced by immunoSEQ multiplex PCR, and TCRdb holds only the in-frame ones, with some missing. Of over 140,000 clones in the sample, more than 85% were seen once. A remark on this clone: Its antigen remains unknown.

This clonotype originated in an adult who received the AZD1222 COVID-19 vaccine. The material sequenced was peripheral blood, taken 28 days after the second AZD1222 dose. The chain is built from TRBV11-2 and TRBJ1-2, with 11 bases fitting TRBD1. CDR3 in amino acids: CASSLDRGRSYTF. As DNA, the CDR3 is TGTGCCAGCAGCCTGGACAGGGGGCGTAGCTACACCTTC. Full variable domain (rest looked up from reference TRBV11-2 and TRBJ1-2): EAGVAQSPRYKIIEKRQSVAFWCNPISGHATLYWYQQILGQGPKLLIQFQNNGVVDDSQLPKDRFSAERLKGVDSTLKIQPAKLEDSAVYLCASSLDRGRSYTFGSGTRLTVV.